The clone carrying this T cell receptor (beta chain) was counted a few times. Its antigen is still unknown. The data originate from a study of cytomegalovirus exposure and HLA in healthy donors. Across the whole study: Out of approximately 170 million T cells, an earlier analysis found more than 95 million unique TCR beta sequences in total. Findings of the study overall: In a later analysis, HLA-associated TCR beta chains were more clonally expanded than equally common others. Specificity for CMV antigens was confirmed in vitro for a few of the CMV-associated chains. Later findings reportedly placed an Asian-associated ancestry cluster below the approximately 700-donor mean for N-insertions.

The PCR had 60 Vbeta and 13 Jbeta primers. The data were produced by immunoSEQ multiplex PCR, yet TCRdb's version contains in-frame clones alone and is incomplete. Of tens of thousands of clones in the sample, roughly 80% were seen once. Trimming stripped 2 bases from V and 8 bases from J, with 6 bases between. The germline gives CDR1 MNHNY, CDR2 SVGAGI (reference sequence). The CDR3 sequence is 12 residues long. The specimen sequenced was PBMCs. The chain couples TRBV6-6 to TRBJ1-4; D not resolved. The TCR sequence derives from a man aged 35-49 years in good health and CMV-seronegative. CDR3: CASSYTREKLFF. The DNA for the CDR3 is TGTGCCAGCAGTTACACCAGGGAAAAACTGTTTTTT.